The 13 T cell receptor beta chains below were found in one sample sequenced in a study of regulatory T cells in long-lasting Graves disease. Described time point: persistent/refractory GD, antithyroid drugs over 5 years with positive TRAb. PBMCs provided the RNA from which the TCR library was made. Arm-PCR of CDR3 regions and iRepertoire HTBI primers were the basis on which TCR beta libraries were built. TCRdb reanalysed the multiplex PCR reads using MiXCR and keeps one entry per CDR3 protein. This sample has around 430,000 distinct CDR3 sequences, with around a fifth found just once. The material sequenced was peripheral blood mononuclear cells (PBMCs), taken when the disease was refractory, from a patient treated with antithyroid drugs. These receptors were obtained from a female donor with Graves disease.

The genes are TRBV30 and TRBJ1-4; weak D call: TRBD1 (6 bases). Germline CDR1 and CDR2: GTSNPN and SVGIG (reference sequence). The V and J ends lost 0 bases and 7 bases respectively, with 12 bases between them. This CDR3 has 14 amino acids. CDR3 nucleotides: TGTGCCTGGAGTGTCCCAAACAGGGTTGAAAAACTGTTTTTT. Translated, it gives CAWSVPNRVEKLFF. Supplemented by reference TRBV30 and TRBJ1-4, the full variable domain reads SQTIHQWPATLVQPVGSPLSLECTVEGTSNPNLYWYRQAAGRGLQLLFYSVGIGQISSEVPQNLSASRPQDRQFILSSKKLLLSDSGFYLCAWSVPNRVEKLFFGSGTQLSVL.

This clonotype was recorded at least ten times. This chain joins TRBV6-1 and TRBJ2-7, with D uncertain. Trimming pared 6 bases from V and 0 bases from J, leaving 15 bases between. The V gene's germline CDR1 is MNHNS and CDR2 SASEGT. The CDR3 sequence is 15 residues long. CDR3 sequence (DNA): TGTGCCAGCAGAGGGTCTGCACGGAGCTCCTACGAGCAGTACTTC. Encoded protein: CASRGSARSSYEQYF.

The V and J genes are TRBV28 and TRBJ2-5, with 8 bases matching TRBD2. CDR1 is MDHEN, CDR2 SYDVKM, per germline. There are 14 residues in the CDR3. V dropped 5 bases and J dropped 4; count of bases not matched to a gene: 6. The CDR3: CASSIQAGVETQYF. The CDR3 coding sequence is TGTGCCAGCAGTATACAAGCGGGGGTAGAGACCCAGTACTTC.

This clonotype was observed many times. J is TRBJ2-5 and V is TRBV6-2 or TRBV6-3; D may be TRBD2 (6 bases). Germline lookup yields CDR1 MNHEY and CDR2 SVGEGT. The V end lost 5 bases, the J end lost 2 bases, and 21 bases lay between the germline ends. CDR3 length: 17 residues. CDR3 nucleotides: TGTGCCAGCAGTCCCGGAGGCGGTCTTGCGGGGCAAGAGACCCAGTACTTC. Protein sequence: CASSPGGGLAGQETQYF.

This chain links TRBV5-1 with TRBJ2-1; 15 bases fit TRBD2. This CDR3 comprises 15 residues. V shed 0 bases, J shed 9 bases, and the junction held 1 base outside the gene matches. Per germline, CDR1 SGHRS and CDR2 YFSETQ. CDR3 DNA: TGCGCCAGCAGCTTGGGGACTAGCGGGAGGGCTGAGCAGTTCTTC. Translation: CASSLGTSGRAEQFF.

This clonotype appeared a few times. The chain carries TRBV20-1 and TRBJ2-2; 7 nucleotides align to TRBD1. This CDR3 has 15 amino acids. Losses at the gene ends were 6 bases for V and 6 bases for J; bases not matched to a gene: 13. CDR1 and CDR2 from the germline V gene are DFQATT and SNEGSKA (reference sequence). CDR3 nucleotide sequence: TGCAGTGCCGCGGAGACAGGGACATTTTCCGGGGAGCTGTTTTTT. Translated: CSAAETGTFSGELFF.

This clonotype was detected many times. V usage is TRBV15 and J usage is TRBJ2-7; TRBD1 is a possible D gene (6 bases). The V gene lost 3 bases and the J gene lost 3 bases, with 12 bases spanning the gap. The CDR3 spans 14 residues. CDR1 is LNHNV, CDR2 YYDKDF, per germline (reference sequence). The CDR3 spells CATSSRDNNYEQYF. Written as DNA, the CDR3 is TGTGCCACCAGCAGTAGGGACAACAACTACGAGCAGTACTTC.

This clonotype was detected only once. The chain has TRBV12-5 and TRBJ2-5; D is unresolved. Germline CDR1 and CDR2: LGHNT and FRNRAP. V was trimmed by 3 bases and J by 5 bases, leaving 7 bases between them. The CDR3 consists of 12 residues. The CDR3 sequence: CASGLFGETQYF. The CDR3 bases are TGTGCTAGTGGTTTATTCGGGGAGACCCAGTACTTC.

This clonotype has just a few counts. Compared with germline, one end of the junction differs, possibly owing to a read error. The genes are TRBV3-1 and TRBJ1-4; a weak D match, TRBD1 (5 bases). CDR3 size: 13 residues. CDR1 is LGHDT, CDR2 YNNKEL, per germline (reference sequence). As DNA, the CDR3 is TGTGCCAGCAGCCAAGATCGGACACAAGGCCCCCTTTTT. This encodes CASSQDRTQGPLF.

This clonotype has more than one count but fewer than ten. The chain combines TRBV5-1 with TRBJ2-7; TRBD2 agrees at 7 bases. CDR1 SGHRS and CDR2 YFSETQ come from the germline V gene. The CDR3 runs to 15 residues. Trimming took 4 bases from V and 4 from J; bases not matched to a gene: 11. CDR3 region: CASSLLAEKEYEQYF. The CDR3 nucleotides are TGCGCCAGCAGCCTCCTAGCGGAGAAGGAATACGAGCAGTACTTC. Drawing the rest from reference TRBV5-1 and TRBJ2-7, the complete variable domain is KAGVTQTPRYLIKTRGQQVTLSCSPISGHRSVSWYQQTPGQGLQFLFEYFSETQRNKGNFPGRFSGRQFSNSRSEMNVSTLELGDSALYLCASSLLAEKEYEQYFGPGTRLTVT.

CDR3 in amino acids: CATRQGTVNTEAFF. In DNA form, the CDR3 reads TGTGCCACCCGACAGGGTACGGTGAACACTGAAGCTTTCTTT. This sequence joins TRBV6-2 or TRBV6-3 and TRBJ1-1, with TRBD1 matching over 7 bases. The V gene's germline CDR1 is MNHEY and CDR2 SVGEGT. The CDR3 runs to 14 residues. V dropped 10 bases and J dropped 0; count of bases not matched to a gene: 8.

The rearrangement joins TRBV6-1 to TRBJ2-7; D possibly uses TRBD1 or TRBD2 (5 bases each). V shed 8 bases and J shed 2 bases, with 10 bases lying between them. Per germline, CDR1 MNHNS and CDR2 SASEGT. There are 12 residues in the CDR3. The CDR3: CASRDETYEQYF. CDR3 DNA: TGTGCCAGCCGGGACGAGACCTACGAGCAGTACTTC.

J is TRBJ2-7 and V is TRBV6-4, with D unclear. Looked up from germline, CDR1 is MRHNA and CDR2 is SNTAGT. With 3 bases removed from V and 0 bases from J, the gap between germline ends came to 12 bases. There are 15 residues in the CDR3. CDR3 residues: CASSEIWNSSYEQYF. In nucleotides, the CDR3 is TGTGCCAGCAGTGAAATCTGGAACAGCTCCTACGAGCAGTACTTC.